This TCR beta chain was found in a study of T cells in Graves' hyperthyroidism and ophthalmopathy. This clonotype was seen at least ten times. This CDR3 has 14 residues. Germline-derived CDR1 and CDR2 are WSHSY and SAAADI. V was shortened by 3 bases and J by 4 bases, with 13 bases between the two germline ends. Among the patients, aged 18 to 65, hyperthyroidism was newly diagnosed and had lasted under 2 months. Amplification of TCR beta CDR3 regions was performed using RNA transcripts as template. TCR CDR3 underwent first-round RT-PCR with the HTBI primer set. One entry per CDR3 protein, called by TCRdb with MiXCR from the multiplex PCR reads. Of around 450,000 distinct CDR3 sequences listed, approximately 15% are singletons.

Sequenced input: blood. The source of this sequence is a woman aged 18-29 years with Graves' hyperthyroidism. The rearrangement links TRBV10-2 to TRBJ2-7; either TRBD1 or TRBD2 may supply D (5 bases each). CDR3: CASSDQGPGYEQYF. CDR3 coding DNA: TGCGCCAGCAGTGATCAGGGACCAGGGTACGAGCAGTACTTC.